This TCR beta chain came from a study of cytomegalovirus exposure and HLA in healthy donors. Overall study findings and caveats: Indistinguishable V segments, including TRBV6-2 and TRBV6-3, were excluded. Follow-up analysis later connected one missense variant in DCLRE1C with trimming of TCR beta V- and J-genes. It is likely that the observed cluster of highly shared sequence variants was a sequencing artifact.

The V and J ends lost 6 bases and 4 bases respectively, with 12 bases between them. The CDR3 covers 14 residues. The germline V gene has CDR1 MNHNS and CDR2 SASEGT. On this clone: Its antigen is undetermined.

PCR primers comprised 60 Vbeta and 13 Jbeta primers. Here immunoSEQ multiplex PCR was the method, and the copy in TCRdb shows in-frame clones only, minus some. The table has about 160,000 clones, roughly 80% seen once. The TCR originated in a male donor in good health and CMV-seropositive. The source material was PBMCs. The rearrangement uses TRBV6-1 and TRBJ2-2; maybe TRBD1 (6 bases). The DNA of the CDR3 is TGTGCCAGCAGCAGGGGAATCGGCACCGGGGAGCTGTTTTTT. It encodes CASSRGIGTGELFF.